Following are 18 T cell receptor beta chains from one sample sequenced in a study of T cells after yellow fever vaccination. TCRdb analysed the 5' RACE reads with MiXCR anew, one entry per CDR3 protein. The sample carries about 630,000 distinct CDR3 sequences, around 12% recorded once. The specimen was PBMCs, collected on the day of the yellow fever booster vaccination. The receptors were gathered from a man aged 25 to 40 who received the YFV17D yellow fever vaccine.

This chain connects TRBV29-1 to TRBJ1-3; D remains unclear. CDR1 and CDR2 from the germline V gene are SQVTM and ANQGSEA. Trimming stripped 4 bases from V and 0 bases from J, with 10 bases between. This CDR3 has 14 amino acids. The CDR3, as DNA: TGCAGCGTTGGCGGACGGAGCTCTGGAAACACCATATATTTT. Protein: CSVGGRSSGNTIYF.

This clonotype was counted between two and nine times. The chain joins TRBV6-2 or TRBV6-3 to TRBJ2-1; TRBD2 agrees at 9 bases. The CDR3 contains 16 residues. Germline loops: CDR1 MNHEY, CDR2 SVGEGT. V dropped 1 base and J dropped 5; count of bases not matched to a gene: 6. CDR3 in amino acids: CASSYWRTSANNEQFF. The CDR3 DNA sequence: TGTGCCAGCAGTTACTGGAGGACTAGCGCTAACAATGAGCAGTTCTTC.

This clonotype appeared a few times. The V and J genes are TRBV20-1 and TRBJ2-5, with 8 nucleotides matching TRBD2. Trimming removed 6 bases from V and 4 bases from J; junction bases left unmatched: 16. Germline V gene sequence: CDR1 DFQATT, CDR2 SNEGSKA (reference sequence). The CDR3 is made up of 16 amino acids. The CDR3 nucleotides are TGCAGTGCCAATACCGGGACTAGGAACTCCCCAGAGACCCAGTACTTC. As protein: CSANTGTRNSPETQYF.

This clonotype showed up just a few times. The chain carries TRBV6-2 or TRBV6-3 and TRBJ2-7, with a possible D match to TRBD1 (6 bases). Trimming shortened V by 6 bases and J by 1 base, and 13 bases separated the two germline ends. CDR1 MNHEY and CDR2 SVGEGT come from the germline V gene. CDR3 size: 14 residues. CDR3 sequence reads: CASRKDSASYEQYF. CDR3 nucleotides: TGTGCCAGCAGAAAGGACAGTGCTTCCTACGAGCAGTACTTC.

The sample holds a few counts of this clonotype. The chain recombines TRBV29-1 with TRBJ2-1; D perhaps matches TRBD2 (6 bases). V was trimmed by 4 bases and J by 6 bases, leaving 16 bases between them. Germline V lookup: CDR1 SQVTM, CDR2 ANQGSEA. This CDR3 spans 14 amino acids. As DNA, the CDR3 is TGCAGCGTTGGGTACCCCGGAGGGGTCAATGAGCAGTTCTTC. Translation: CSVGYPGGVNEQFF.

The chain has TRBV4-3 and TRBJ2-7; unclear D gene. The CDR3 runs 17 residues. Trimming left V 0 bases short and J 0 bases short, with 15 bases between. Germline V CDR1 and CDR2: LGHNA, YSLEER. The CDR3 spells CASSQDPSVSSSYEQYF. In nucleotides, the CDR3 is TGCGCCAGCAGCCAAGATCCCTCTGTGAGTAGCTCCTACGAGCAGTACTTC.

The rearrangement joins TRBV3-1 to TRBJ1-5, with 10 bases that match TRBD1. Germline CDR1 and CDR2: LGHDT and YNNKEL (reference sequence). This CDR3 is built from 14 residues. V lost 6 bases, J lost 7 bases, and 6 bases stayed unmatched. DNA for the CDR3: TGTGCCAGCAGGGGGACAGGGGACGGGCAGCCCCAGCATTTT. It translates to CASRGTGDGQPQHF.

The chain employs TRBV9 and TRBJ2-7; the match to TRBD2 covers 7 bases. Germline CDR1 and CDR2: SGDLS and YYNGEE. The V gene end was trimmed by 4 bases and the J gene end by 5 bases; junction bases not matched to a gene: 12. The CDR3 contains 15 residues. CDR3 amino acids: CASSTSEGGVHEQYF. The CDR3 region has the DNA TGTGCCAGCAGCACCTCAGAGGGAGGGGTCCACGAGCAGTACTTC.

The table lists this clonotype with many counts. One end of the junction does not line up with germline, which may come from a read error. V gene TRBV27 combines with J gene TRBJ2-7; 8 nucleotides line up with TRBD1. The CDR3 spans 13 residues. The germline gives CDR1 MNHEY, CDR2 SMNVEV (reference sequence). The CDR3 coding sequence is TGCGCCAGCAGTCGAGACAGGGGCTACGAGCAGTACTTC. It yields the protein CASSRDRGYEQYF.

This clonotype came up a few times. The chain carries TRBV12-3 or TRBV12-4 and TRBJ2-5; 10 nucleotides match TRBD2. The length of the CDR3 is 17 residues. V was pared by 6 bases and J by 5 bases, with 15 bases of the junction left unmatched. The CDR3 DNA reads as TGTGCCAGCAGATCAGGACTAGCGGACGAACGAAGGGAGACCCAGTACTTC. It codes for CASRSGLADERRETQYF.

This clonotype has only a few counts. V is TRBV5-1 and J is TRBJ2-5; D is perhaps TRBD2 (6 bases). CDR1 is SGHRS and CDR2 is YFSETQ in the germline V gene. The V and J ends lost 4 bases and 5 bases respectively, with 15 bases between them. The CDR3 length is 14 residues. The CDR3 is CASSGGLNGETQYF. In nucleotides, the CDR3 is TGCGCCAGCAGCGGAGGACTAAACGGGGAGACCCAGTACTTC.

V usage is TRBV6-6 and J usage is TRBJ2-3; D uncertain. Germline CDR1 MNHNY, CDR2 SVGAGI (reference sequence). The CDR3 has 13 amino acids. V lost 2 bases to trimming and J lost 4 bases, with 7 bases between them. CDR3 protein: CASSYPSADTQYF. DNA for the CDR3: TGTGCCAGCAGTTACCCATCGGCAGATACGCAGTATTTT.

This clonotype was observed a few times. The chain employs TRBV4-3 and TRBJ1-1, with D unclear. Germline V CDR1 and CDR2: LGHNA, YSLEER. The V end lost 4 bases, the J end lost 2 bases, and 11 bases lay between the germline ends. This CDR3 is built from 14 residues. Here the CDR3 DNA reads TGCGCCAGCAGCCCTCAAGCCGTTAACACTGAAGCTTTCTTT. This sequence encodes CASSPQAVNTEAFF.

This clonotype was counted between two and nine times. The chain carries TRBV23-1 and TRBJ2-6; D is unclear. TRBV23-1 is labeled an ORF, and its function is uncertain. This CDR3 is built from 19 residues. V lost 0 bases to trimming and J lost 1 base, with 16 bases between them. CDR3 bases: TGCGCCAGCAGTCAATCTGTGTCCGGCCCTTCTTCTGGGGCCAACGTCCTGACTTTC. Protein: CASSQSVSGPSSGANVLTF.

This chain connects TRBV7-2 to TRBJ2-7, with 12 nucleotides matching TRBD2. Germline V gives CDR1 SGHTA, CDR2 FQGNSA. After removal of 7 bases from V and 5 bases from J, the junction contained 3 bases not matched to a gene. The CDR3 consists of 13 residues. The CDR3, as DNA: TGTGCCAGCACCCTAGCGGGAGGGAACGAGCAGTACTTC. Protein product: CASTLAGGNEQYF.

Ten or more counts support this clonotype. The J gene is TRBJ2-2, the V gene TRBV15, with D perhaps TRBD1 or TRBD2 (5 bases each). Trimming left V 3 bases short and J 6 bases short, with 8 bases between. CDR3 length: 13 amino acids. The germline V gene encodes CDR1 LNHNV and CDR2 YYDKDF (reference sequence). The DNA for the CDR3 is TGTGCCACCAGCAGCGGGGCGGCCGGGGAGCTGTTTTTT. Protein product: CATSSGAAGELFF.

The chain has TRBV5-1 and TRBJ2-6; D might be TRBD1 (5 bases). Germline V gene sequence: CDR1 SGHRS, CDR2 YFSETQ. The CDR3 contains 16 residues. V shed 5 bases and J shed 0 bases, with 12 bases lying between them. As DNA, the CDR3 is TGCGCCAGCAGTTCAGGGTCTGACTCTGGGGCCAACGTCCTGACTTTC. Translation: CASSSGSDSGANVLTF. Combining the CDR3 with reference TRBV5-1 and TRBJ2-6 gives the whole variable domain KAGVTQTPRYLIKTRGQQVTLSCSPISGHRSVSWYQQTPGQGLQFLFEYFSETQRNKGNFPGRFSGRQFSNSRSEMNVSTLELGDSALYLCASSSGSDSGANVLTFGAGSRLTVL.

This clonotype occurred many times. The chain links TRBV20-1 to TRBJ2-7; TRBD2 matches 9 bases. The germline gives CDR1 DFQATT, CDR2 SNEGSKA (reference sequence). V dropped 0 bases and J dropped 0; count of bases not matched to a gene: 6. The CDR3 extends over 16 amino acids. The CDR3 sequence: CSARDPAGGDSYEQYF. The CDR3 nucleotides read TGCAGTGCTAGAGATCCGGCGGGAGGGGACTCCTACGAGCAGTACTTC.